This T cell receptor beta chain was profiled in a study of cytomegalovirus exposure and HLA in healthy donors. Study at large: Roughly 80 million unique TCRs from HLA-typed donors were held in an early data release.

J was trimmed by 7 bases and V by 4 bases; bases with no gene match: 10. Germline CDR1 reads SGHVT; CDR2 reads SQSDAQ. The CDR3 runs 15 residues. Primers for the PCR totalled 60 Vbeta and 13 Jbeta. The assay was immunoSEQ multiplex PCR, and TCRdb's table has in-frame clones only and misses some. The sample includes 95,000 to 150,000 clones, about 60% seen only once; the top ten take approximately 11%. This chain uses TRBV7-4 with TRBJ2-1; 7 bases match TRBD1. Input material: PBMCs. The origin of this receptor is a man aged 40-49 years in good health and CMV-seropositive. The CDR3 loop is CASSCPGQLWNEQFF. As DNA, the CDR3 is TGTGCCAGCAGCTGTCCGGGACAGCTATGGAATGAGCAGTTCTTC.